Listed below are T cell receptor beta chains from one sample, sequenced in a study of T cells in Graves' hyperthyroidism and ophthalmopathy. TCRdb used MiXCR to reprocess the multiplex PCR reads, holding one entry per CDR3 protein. Altogether about 700,000 distinct CDR3 sequences are present, roughly 15% being singletons, with the ten largest covering about 9.4%. The sequencing input was blood. These receptors were collected from a woman aged 18-29 years with Graves' hyperthyroidism. Each CDR3 is given with its conserved first and last residue. D genes are given only for firm matches. Only part of the rows carry a size: once, few, many, or a class if the clone is expanded.

>15|many|NA|TRBJ2-2|TRBV30
TGTGCCTGGAAGGCAGGGGCGGTCGGCACCGGGGAGCTGTTTTTT
CAWKAGAVGTGELFF
>15|NA|TRBD1|TRBJ1-2|TRBV9
TGTGCCAGCAGCCCAAGGACAGGACAATTCTATGGCTACACCTTC
CASSPRTGQFYGYTF
>13|many|NA|TRBJ1-1|TRBV6-1
TGTGCCAGCAGTTTGATCCTTAACACTGAAGCTTTCTTT
CASSLILNTEAFF
>15|NA|NA|TRBJ2-1|TRBV3-1
TGTGCCAGCAGCCTGGGGGGGGACACCTACAATGAGCAGTTCTTC
CASSLGGDTYNEQFF
>15|many|NA|TRBJ2-2|TRBV30
TGTGCCTGGAGTGTTGGTAGGGTGGACACCGGGGAGCTGTTTTTT
CAWSVGRVDTGELFF
>13|many|NA|TRBJ2-1|TRBV11-2
TGTGCCAGCAGCCTAAGCTTGAGTAGTGAGCAGTTCTTC
CASSLSLSSEQFF
>15|many|NA|TRBJ2-3|TRBV12-3/TRBV12-4
TGTGCCAGCAGTTTAGCGGGAAAGGGCACAGATACGCAGTATTTT
CASSLAGKGTDTQYF
>14|few|NA|TRBJ1-2|TRBV28
TGTGCCAGCAGTTTGTCAGATTCTAACTATGGCTACACCTTC
CASSLSDSNYGYTF
>15|few|NA|TRBJ1-5|TRBV9
TGTGCCAGCAGCGCCGACCAGGGTGGGTATCAGCCCCAGCATTTT
CASSADQGGYQPQHF
>16|NA|TRBD2|TRBJ2-1|TRBV12-5
TGTGCTAGTGGTCAGTCCGGGACTAGCGGGAGGAATGAGCAGTTCTTC
CASGQSGTSGRNEQFF
>13|many|NA|TRBJ2-7|TRBV11-3
TGTGCCAGCAGCTTAACTGATCGCTACGAGCAGTACTTC
CASSLTDRYEQYF
>16|many|TRBD1|TRBJ1-1|TRBV27
TGTGCCAGCAGGAGAAACAGGGGGCGAGAAACGTCTGAAGCTTTCTTT
CASRRNRGRETSEAFF
>12|many|NA|TRBJ2-3|TRBV12-3/TRBV12-4
TGTGCCAGCGGAGTAAGCACAGATACGCAGTATTTT
CASGVSTDTQYF
>14|NA|NA|TRBJ1-5|TRBV24-1
TGTGCCACCAGTGACACAGGTGGCCACCAGCCCCAGCATTTT
CATSDTGGHQPQHF
>15|NA|NA|TRBJ1-6|TRBV10-3
TGTGCCATCAGACCGGACAGCTCCTATAATTCACCCCTCCACTTT
CAIRPDSSYNSPLHF
>16|many|TRBD1|TRBJ2-2|TRBV4-1
TGCGCCAGCAGCCAAGTAACAGGGGAGAACACCGGGGAGCTGTTTTTT
CASSQVTGENTGELFF
>15|few|TRBD1|TRBJ2-5|TRBV11-2
TGTGCCAGCAGCTTTGGACAGGGGAAGCAAGAGACCCAGTACTTC
CASSFGQGKQETQYF
>16|many|TRBD1|TRBJ2-1|TRBV5-8
TGTGCCAGCAGCACCGGGACAGGGTTCGGACTTAATGAGCAGTTCTTC
CASSTGTGFGLNEQFF
>17|few|NA|TRBJ2-4|TRBV7-8
TGTGCCAGCAGCTTAGCTCTAGCGTCTCTAGCCAAAAACATTCAGTACTTC
CASSLALASLAKNIQYF
>16|many|TRBD2|TRBJ2-5|TRBV20-1
TGCAGTGCTAGATCCCCTTGGACTAGCGCCCAAGAGACCCAGTACTTC
CSARSPWTSAQETQYF
>15|few|TRBD2|TRBJ2-2|TRBV27
TGTGCCAGCAGTTTAACGGCTAGCGGGAGTCGGGAGCTGTTTTTT
CASSLTASGSRELFF
>14|many|NA|TRBJ2-5|TRBV29-1
TGCAGCGTTGATGACGGGGTGGGGGCAGAGACCCAGTACTTC
CSVDDGVGAETQYF